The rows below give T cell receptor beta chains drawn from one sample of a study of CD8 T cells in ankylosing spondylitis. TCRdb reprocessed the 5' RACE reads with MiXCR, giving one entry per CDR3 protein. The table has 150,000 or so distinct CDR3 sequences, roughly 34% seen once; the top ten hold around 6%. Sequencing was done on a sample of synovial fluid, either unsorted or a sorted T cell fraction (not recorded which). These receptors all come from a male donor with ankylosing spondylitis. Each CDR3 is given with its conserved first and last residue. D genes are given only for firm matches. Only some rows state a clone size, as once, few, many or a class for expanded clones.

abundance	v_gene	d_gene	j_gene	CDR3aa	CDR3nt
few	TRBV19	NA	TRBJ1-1	CASSIGGKNTEAFF	TGTGCCAGTAGTATAGGGGGGAAAAACACTGAAGCTTTCTTT
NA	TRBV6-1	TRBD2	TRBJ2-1	CASTPSVWGLAPNEQFF	TGTGCCAGCACCCCCTCCGTGTGGGGACTAGCCCCCAATGAGCAGTTCTTC
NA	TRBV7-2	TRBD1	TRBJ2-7	CASSTRQGAPYEQYF	TGTGCCAGCAGCACCCGACAGGGGGCCCCCTACGAGCAGTACTTC
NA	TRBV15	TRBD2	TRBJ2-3	CATGLAGRTDTQYF	TGTGCCACCGGCTTAGCGGGGCGCACAGATACGCAGTATTTT
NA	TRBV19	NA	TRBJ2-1	CASSRVTNRNEQFF	TGTGCCAGTAGTAGGGTTACTAATCGCAATGAGCAGTTCTTC
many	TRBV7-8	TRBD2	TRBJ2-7	CASSFPRTSGRAPYEQYF	TGTGCCAGCAGCTTCCCAAGGACTAGCGGGAGGGCCCCCTACGAGCAGTACTTC
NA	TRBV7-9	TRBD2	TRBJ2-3	CASSLRTSGHGNTQYF	TGTGCCAGCAGCCTGCGGACTAGCGGGCATGGGAATACGCAGTATTTT
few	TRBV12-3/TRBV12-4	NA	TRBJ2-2	CASSSSGVPGELFF	TGTGCCAGCAGTTCCTCAGGGGTTCCCGGGGAGCTGTTTTTT
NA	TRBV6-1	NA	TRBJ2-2	CAVAGGMGNTGELFF	TGTGCCGTCGCTGGGGGAATGGGAAACACCGGGGAGCTGTTTTTT
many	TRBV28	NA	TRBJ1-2	CASSLRVLERAPAGYTF	TGTGCCAGCAGCCTCAGGGTCTTGGAGCGGGCCCCGGCCGGCTACACCTTC
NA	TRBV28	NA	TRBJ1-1	CASSLQGEDAFF	TGTGCCAGCAGCTTACAGGGAGAGGACGCTTTCTTT
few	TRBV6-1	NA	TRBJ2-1	CASSDGGSNNEQFF	TGTGCCAGCAGTGACGGGGGAAGTAACAATGAGCAGTTCTTC
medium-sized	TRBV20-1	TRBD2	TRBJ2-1	CSARDGGASGLRDGYNEQFF	TGCAGTGCTAGAGATGGGGGGGCTAGCGGGTTAAGGGACGGCTACAATGAGCAGTTCTTC
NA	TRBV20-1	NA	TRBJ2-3	CSARVADLGTDTQYF	TGCAGTGCTAGAGTAGCGGACTTGGGCACAGATACGCAGTATTTT
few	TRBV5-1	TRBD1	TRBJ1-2	CASSLGNPGQGYTF	TGCGCCAGCAGCTTGGGTAACCCGGGACAGGGCTACACCTTC